What follows are 7 T cell receptor beta chains derived from one specimen sequenced in a study of T cell responses to AZD1222 COVID-19 vaccine. Sequenced by immunoSEQ multiplex PCR; TCRdb stores in-frame clones only, minus some. Among approximately 150,000 clones, around 94% were seen once, and the ten largest hold approximately 5.5%. The material was peripheral blood, obtained 28 days after the second AZD1222 dose. The receptors were gathered from an adult who received the AZD1222 COVID-19 vaccine.

The rearrangement uses TRBV4-1 and TRBJ2-3, with unresolved D. The CDR3 has 15 residues. Germline CDR1 reads MGHRA; CDR2 reads YSYEKL. Trimming removed 0 bases from V and 3 bases from J, with 10 bases in between. CDR3 sequence (DNA): TGCGCCAGCAGCCAAGAATCGAGCCGAACAGATACGCAGTATTTT. Amino acids: CASSQESSRTDTQYF.

V usage is TRBV12-3 or TRBV12-4 and J usage is TRBJ2-7, with D perhaps being TRBD1 or TRBD2 (5 bases each). CDR3 length: 12 amino acids. Trimming removed 0 bases from V and 6 bases from J, with 6 bases in between. CDR3 DNA: TGTGCCAGCAGTTTAGCGGGGGTCGAGCAGTACTTC. Translating gives CASSLAGVEQYF.

J is TRBJ1-4 and V is TRBV10-3, with D maybe TRBD1 (5 bases). The CDR3 covers 14 residues. V was trimmed by 5 bases and J by 2 bases, leaving 9 bases between them. CDR1 ENHRY and CDR2 SYGVKD come from the germline V gene. In DNA form, the CDR3 reads TGTGCCATCAGTCAGACAGTTACTAATGAAAAACTGTTTTTT. It is translated as CAISQTVTNEKLFF.

This sequence joins TRBV4-2 and TRBJ2-5; D is possibly TRBD2 (6 bases). CDR3 length equals 16 residues. Germline-derived CDR1 and CDR2 are LGHNA and YNFKEQ. V shed 0 bases and J shed 2 bases, with 13 bases lying between them. The CDR3 DNA reads as TGTGCCAGCAGCCAAGATGGGCGGGGTAGTCAAGAGACCCAGTACTTC. It codes for CASSQDGRGSQETQYF.

This sequence joins TRBV14 and TRBJ2-1, with TRBD2 matching over 7 bases. The germline gives CDR1 SGHDN, CDR2 FVKESK. V lost 4 bases to trimming and J lost 0 bases; unmatched junction nucleotides: 9. CDR3 size: 17 residues. DNA of the CDR3: TGTGCCAGCAGCCGCAACCTAGCGGCAAGCTCCTACAATGAGCAGTTCTTC. Its translation is CASSRNLAASSYNEQFF.

CDR3 bases: TGCGCCAGCAGCCCCGCGGCCGGGGCTGGAAACACCATATATTTT. Protein sequence: CASSPAAGAGNTIYF. The chain links TRBV5-1 to TRBJ1-3, with no clear D. The V and J ends lost 4 bases and 2 bases respectively, with 13 bases between them. Germline V gene data show CDR1 as SGHRS and CDR2 as YFSETQ. CDR3 length: 15 amino acids.

The V gene is TRBV9, the J gene TRBJ1-4; D gene uncertain. The germline V gene encodes CDR1 SGDLS and CDR2 YYNGEE. This CDR3 comprises 13 residues. The V gene lost 0 bases and the J gene lost 8 bases, with 8 bases spanning the gap. The CDR3 nucleotides read TGTGCCAGCAGCGTAGGACCGGGAGAAAAACTGTTTTTT. Residues: CASSVGPGEKLFF. The full variable domain, rest sourced from reference TRBV9 and TRBJ1-4, is DSGVTQTPKHLITATGQRVTLRCSPRSGDLSVYWYQQSLDQGLQFLIQYYNGEERAKGNILERFSAQQFPDLHSELNLSSLELGDSALYFCASSVGPGEKLFFGSGTQLSVL.